The rows below give T cell receptor beta chains drawn from one sample of a study of T-cell memory formation after mild COVID-19. TCRdb independently ran MiXCR on the 5' RACE reads; one entry per CDR3 protein. The sample records around 400,000 distinct CDR3 sequences, 20% to 25% being singletons. Sequencing was performed on PBMCs or a T cell subset sorted from them (not recorded which). These receptors came from an adult woman who had mild COVID-19 (a few samples of this study predate the infection). Cell type and time point are not known. Both conserved end residues are part of each CDR3. Each record gives: clone size, D gene, V gene, J gene, CDR3 protein, CDR3 DNA. The D gene is left open where the match is weak. Some rows mark clone size as missing; the rest say once, few, many or name a class of expanded clone.

clone size: .; D gene: TRBD2; V gene: TRBV6-2/TRBV6-3; J gene: TRBJ2-7; CDR3 protein: CASSSLPGGVPYEQYF; CDR3 DNA: TGTGCCAGCAGTTCCTTGCCGGGAGGGGTCCCCTACGAGCAGTACTTC
clone size: few; D gene: .; V gene: TRBV2; J gene: TRBJ2-4; CDR3 protein: CASRTGKWIQYF; CDR3 DNA: TGTGCCAGCAGAACAGGGAAGTGGATTCAGTACTTC
clone size: once; D gene: TRBD1; V gene: TRBV19; J gene: TRBJ2-1; CDR3 protein: CASSIAGTDLYNEQFF; CDR3 DNA: TGTGCCAGTAGTATCGCCGGGACAGACTTGTACAATGAGCAGTTCTTC
clone size: .; D gene: .; V gene: TRBV10-3; J gene: TRBJ2-7; CDR3 protein: CAISEYSSYEQYF; CDR3 DNA: TGTGCCATCAGTGAGTACAGTTCCTACGAGCAGTACTTC
clone size: .; D gene: TRBD1; V gene: TRBV6-2/TRBV6-3; J gene: TRBJ2-7; CDR3 protein: CASSGTGTGRWYEQYF; CDR3 DNA: TGTGCCAGCAGTGGGACCGGGACAGGGCGATGGTACGAGCAGTACTTC
clone size: few; D gene: .; V gene: TRBV20-1; J gene: TRBJ2-2; CDR3 protein: CSAGAANTGELFF; CDR3 DNA: TGCAGTGCTGGGGCTGCGAACACCGGGGAGCTGTTTTTT
clone size: few; D gene: TRBD1; V gene: TRBV5-6; J gene: TRBJ1-5; CDR3 protein: CASSYFTGEGQPQHF; CDR3 DNA: TGTGCCAGCAGCTACTTCACAGGGGAGGGTCAGCCCCAGCATTTT
clone size: .; D gene: .; V gene: TRBV10-2; J gene: TRBJ1-6; CDR3 protein: CASHTIYTSPLHF; CDR3 DNA: TGCGCCAGCCACACAATCTATACTTCACCCCTCCACTTT
clone size: .; D gene: TRBD1; V gene: TRBV7-9; J gene: TRBJ1-1; CDR3 protein: CASSTAGQGATEAFF; CDR3 DNA: TGTGCCAGCAGCACCGCGGGACAGGGGGCTACTGAAGCTTTCTTT
clone size: few; D gene: .; V gene: TRBV30; J gene: TRBJ1-2; CDR3 protein: CAWSRGAWYGYTF; CDR3 DNA: TGTGCCTGGTCGCGGGGGGCTTGGTATGGCTACACCTTC
clone size: few; D gene: TRBD1; V gene: TRBV5-1; J gene: TRBJ1-2; CDR3 protein: CASSPDGQGNYGYTF; CDR3 DNA: TGCGCCAGCAGCCCGGATGGACAGGGGAACTATGGCTACACCTTC
clone size: .; D gene: .; V gene: TRBV5-1; J gene: TRBJ1-1; CDR3 protein: CASSSRGGLEAFF; CDR3 DNA: TGCGCCAGCAGCTCCCGCGGGGGGCTTGAAGCTTTCTTT
clone size: few; D gene: .; V gene: TRBV5-6; J gene: TRBJ1-4; CDR3 protein: CASSRSGLNEKLFF; CDR3 DNA: TGTGCCAGCAGCCGCTCAGGGCTAAATGAAAAACTGTTTTTT
clone size: few; D gene: .; V gene: TRBV5-6; J gene: TRBJ1-2; CDR3 protein: CASSSGTRPYGYTF; CDR3 DNA: TGTGCCAGCAGCTCCGGGACACGACCTTATGGCTACACCTTC
clone size: .; D gene: TRBD2; V gene: TRBV6-5; J gene: TRBJ2-1; CDR3 protein: CASSYLGLAGAGEQFF; CDR3 DNA: TGTGCCAGCAGTTACTTGGGACTAGCGGGAGCTGGTGAGCAGTTCTTC
clone size: few; D gene: TRBD1; V gene: TRBV15; J gene: TRBJ2-7; CDR3 protein: CATSRDQGAGEQYF; CDR3 DNA: TGTGCCACCAGCAGAGATCAGGGGGCGGGCGAGCAGTACTTC
clone size: .; D gene: .; V gene: TRBV20-1; J gene: TRBJ2-3; CDR3 protein: CSARSSPDTQYF; CDR3 DNA: TGCAGTGCTAGGAGTAGCCCAGATACGCAGTATTTT
clone size: .; D gene: .; V gene: TRBV4-1; J gene: TRBJ1-1; CDR3 protein: CASSQVRASNTEAFF; CDR3 DNA: TGCGCCAGCAGCCAAGTGAGGGCGTCGAACACTGAAGCTTTCTTT
clone size: .; D gene: .; V gene: TRBV5-6; J gene: TRBJ1-4; CDR3 protein: CASSFWTELKRLFF; CDR3 DNA: TGTGCCAGCAGCTTCTGGACGGAGTTGAAAAGGCTGTTTTTT
clone size: few; D gene: TRBD2; V gene: TRBV4-1; J gene: TRBJ2-3; CDR3 protein: CASSHYGLGTDTQYF; CDR3 DNA: TGCGCCAGCAGCCACTACGGACTAGGCACAGATACGCAGTATTTT
clone size: few; D gene: TRBD2; V gene: TRBV20-1; J gene: TRBJ2-3; CDR3 protein: CSAQAGSTDTQYF; CDR3 DNA: TGCAGTGCTCAAGCGGGAAGCACAGATACGCAGTATTTT